The 25 T cell receptor beta chains presented below share a single source sample, sequenced in a study of blood T cell repertoires in COVID-19. Assay used: immunoSEQ multiplex PCR; TCRdb lists only in-frame clones, some missing. The sample gives approximately 200,000 clones, 70% to 90% of which show up once; around 3% is in the top ten. Input material: peripheral blood. The receptors here all came from a man aged 60-69 years with acute or convalescent COVID-19.

The chain carries TRBV9 and TRBJ2-4; D gene uncertain. Germline loops: CDR1 SGDLS, CDR2 YYNGEE. The CDR3 runs 16 residues. V lost 1 base and J lost 7, with 18 bases in between. DNA for the CDR3: TGTGCCAGCAGCGTACTGTCGATGGGCCCATCCAACATTCAGTACTTC. Translating it yields CASSVLSMGPSNIQYF. Full variable domain (outside the CDR3, taken from reference TRBV9 and TRBJ2-4): DSGVTQTPKHLITATGQRVTLRCSPRSGDLSVYWYQQSLDQGLQFLIQYYNGEERAKGNILERFSAQQFPDLHSELNLSSLELGDSALYFCASSVLSMGPSNIQYFGAGTRLSVL.

The chain links TRBV3-1 (or the pseudogene TRBV3-2) to TRBJ2-7; 8 nucleotides match TRBD2. Germline V gene sequence: CDR1 LGHDT, CDR2 YNNKEL (reference sequence). The trim removed 1 base at V and 9 bases at J, leaving 11 bases unmatched. The CDR3 spans 15 residues. CDR3 loop: CASSQVGGGLWGQYF. The DNA for the CDR3 is TGTGCCAGCAGCCAAGTCGGCGGGGGGCTATGGGGGCAGTACTTC.

This sequence joins TRBV5-1 and TRBJ2-6; no clear D gene. The CDR3 contains 15 residues. CDR1 is SGHRS, CDR2 YFSETQ, per germline. V shed 4 bases and J shed 0 bases, with 8 bases lying between them. CDR3 DNA sequence: TGCGCCAGCAGCATGAGTGGCTCTGGGGCCAACGTCCTGACTTTC. Translation: CASSMSGSGANVLTF.

The chain uses TRBV2 and TRBJ2-1, with TRBD1 as a possible D gene (6 bases). The CDR3 covers 14 residues. Germline CDR1 SNHLY, CDR2 FYNNEI. V was clipped by 3 bases and J by 5 bases, with 11 bases between them. This CDR3 reads CASSEWTDDNEQFF. CDR3 nucleotide sequence: TGTGCCAGCAGTGAGTGGACAGACGACAATGAGCAGTTCTTC.

The chain recombines TRBV19 with TRBJ1-1; TRBD1 aligns across 9 bases. From germline, CDR1 is LNHDA and CDR2 SQIVND (reference sequence). The V and J ends lost 6 bases and 0 bases, in that order; junction bases with no gene match: 11. The CDR3 has 17 residues. CDR3 loop: CASRKDRTGDLNTEAFF. In DNA, the CDR3 is TGTGCCAGTAGAAAGGATAGGACAGGGGATTTGAACACTGAAGCTTTCTTT.

The V gene is TRBV28, the J gene TRBJ2-7; D perhaps matches TRBD2 (6 bases). The V gene lost 6 bases and the J gene lost 1 base, with 10 bases spanning the gap. Germline lookup yields CDR1 MDHEN and CDR2 SYDVKM. The CDR3 runs 13 residues. CDR3 region: CASRSGVSYEQYF. The CDR3 DNA is TGTGCCAGCAGGTCGGGGGTGTCCTACGAGCAGTACTTC.

The chain couples TRBV19 to TRBJ1-1; a weak D match, TRBD1 (6 bases). V dropped 3 bases and J dropped 4 bases, with 21 bases sitting between them. Germline V lookup: CDR1 LNHDA, CDR2 SQIVND (reference sequence). The CDR3 runs 17 residues. The CDR3 reads CASSIRRNRASVTEAFF. The CDR3 DNA reads TGTGCCAGTAGTATTCGTCGGAACAGGGCCTCGGTCACTGAAGCTTTCTTT.

This clone has more than one count but fewer than ten. The chain recombines TRBV7-9 with TRBJ1-1; TRBD1 agrees at 8 bases. The CDR3 is made up of 14 amino acids. With 4 bases clipped from V and 11 bases from J, the junction kept 12 bases outside the gene matches. The V gene's germline CDR1 is SEHNR and CDR2 FQNEAQ (reference sequence). The CDR3 nucleotides are TGTGCCAGCAGCTCGACAGGGGAGAGCTTCAAGGCTTTCTTT. Translating gives CASSSTGESFKAFF.

CDR3 residues: CASSPPPTLGYTF. The CDR3, as DNA: TGTGCCAGCAGTCCGCCCCCGACTTTGGGCTACACCTTC. V is TRBV28 and J is TRBJ1-2; D is unclear. The germline CDR1 and CDR2 sequences are MDHEN and SYDVKM. The length of the CDR3 is 13 residues. V was trimmed by 5 bases and J by 8 bases, leaving 15 bases between them.

This clone showed up just once. The CDR3 reads CASSQGRETQYF. The CDR3 DNA sequence: TGTGCCAGCAGTCAGGGGAGAGAGACCCAGTACTTC. The chain is built from TRBV28 and TRBJ2-5, with D tentatively TRBD1 (6 bases). The CDR3 sequence is 12 residues long. Germline loops: CDR1 MDHEN, CDR2 SYDVKM. Trimming left V 5 bases short and J 4 bases short, with 8 bases between.

The chain joins TRBV5-5 to TRBJ1-3; unclear D gene. This CDR3 is 15 amino acids long. The ends were cut back, 0 bases at V and 0 bases at J, with 7 bases in the middle. Looked up from germline, CDR1 is SGHKS and CDR2 is YYEKEE (reference sequence). The CDR3: CASSLGHSSGNTIYF. CDR3 DNA sequence: TGTGCCAGCAGCTTGGGACACTCCTCTGGAAACACCATATATTTT.

The J gene is TRBJ2-2, the V gene TRBV11-2; D gene unclear. The germline CDR1 and CDR2 sequences are SGHAT and FQNNGV. This CDR3 spans 15 amino acids. The V end lost 0 bases, the J end lost 6 bases, and 11 bases lay between the germline ends. CDR3 nucleotide sequence: TGTGCCAGCAGCTTAGAGGGCTCCCACCCCGGGGAGCTGTTTTTT. Translated: CASSLEGSHPGELFF.

This chain joins TRBV28 and TRBJ2-7, with 8 bases matching TRBD1. The CDR3 has 14 residues. V lost 5 bases to trimming and J lost 1 base; unmatched junction nucleotides: 4. Germline CDR1 and CDR2: MDHEN and SYDVKM. The CDR3 region has the DNA TGTGCCAGCAGTCCAGGGGGCTGGTCCTACGAGCAGTACTTC. Translation gives CASSPGGWSYEQYF.

This sequence joins TRBV7-8 and TRBJ1-1, with 8 bases aligning to TRBD1. The germline CDR1 and CDR2 sequences are SGHVS and FQNEAQ. J gave up 6 bases and V 5 bases, and 8 bases lay outside the gene matches. This CDR3 comprises 14 residues. The DNA for the CDR3 is TGTGCCAGCAGCAGTCGGGACAGGACCGCTGAAGCTTTCTTT. It codes for CASSSRDRTAEAFF.

The V and J genes are TRBV30 and TRBJ1-6; D is unclear. Germline CDR1 and CDR2: GTSNPN and SVGIG (reference sequence). Trimming took off 8 bases at V and 9 bases at J, with 17 bases between the two ends. The CDR3 is made up of 13 amino acids. Written as DNA, the CDR3 is TGTGCCCTCCAGGTGAGGGTGGGTTCACCCCTCCACTTT. It yields the protein CALQVRVGSPLHF.

V and J are TRBV4-1 and TRBJ2-1, with TRBD1 matching 7 bases. The CDR3 has 16 residues. Germline V gene lookup returns CDR1 MGHRA and CDR2 YSYEKL. Losses at the gene ends were 3 bases for V and 0 bases for J; bases not matched to a gene: 5. The CDR3 DNA reads TGCGCCAGCAGCCACCCGGGACAGCTCTCCTACAATGAGCAGTTCTTC. It codes for CASSHPGQLSYNEQFF.

In its sample, this clone was seen once. CDR3 sequence: CASSFWTPNEKLFF. The CDR3 region has the DNA TGCGCCAGCAGCTTCTGGACTCCAAATGAAAAACTGTTTTTT. This chain connects TRBV5-1 to TRBJ1-4; no clear D gene. The V end lost 2 bases, the J end lost 5 bases, and 10 bases lay between the germline ends. The CDR3 has 14 residues. The germline CDR1 and CDR2 sequences are SGHRS and YFSETQ.

The V call is TRBV3-1 (or the pseudogene TRBV3-2), the J call TRBJ2-2; the match to TRBD1 covers 8 bases. J lost 4 bases, V lost 4 bases, and 5 bases had no gene match. The CDR3 has 15 amino acids. Germline V gene sequence: CDR1 LGHDT, CDR2 YNNKEL (reference sequence). The CDR3 DNA sequence: TGTGCCAGCAGCCCACAGGGGGGAAGCACCGGGGAGCTGTTTTTT. Encoded protein: CASSPQGGSTGELFF.

The chain uses TRBV5-1 and TRBJ2-7; TRBD1 agrees at 8 bases. The CDR3 has 15 amino acids. Germline V lookup: CDR1 SGHRS, CDR2 YFSETQ. Trimming cost V 4 bases and J 0 bases; bases outside gene matches: 6. The CDR3 reads CASSKTGVSSYEQYF. DNA for the CDR3: TGCGCCAGCAGCAAGACAGGGGTTAGCTCCTACGAGCAGTACTTC.

This clone was counted a single time. V usage is TRBV5-5 and J usage is TRBJ2-7; perhaps TRBD1 as D (5 bases). V gave up 1 base and J gave up 2 bases, with 10 bases separating them. Germline V gives CDR1 SGHKS, CDR2 YYEKEE (reference sequence). The CDR3 spans 14 residues. The CDR3 bases are TGTGCCAGCAGCTTGACAGGTGCTACCTACGAGCAGTACTTC. This encodes CASSLTGATYEQYF.

The chain couples TRBV7-9 to TRBJ1-2, with 7 bases matching TRBD1. This CDR3 has 14 amino acids. The V and J ends lost 2 bases and 4 bases, in that order; junction bases with no gene match: 4. The germline CDR1 and CDR2 sequences are SEHNR and FQNEAQ (reference sequence). DNA of the CDR3: TGTGCCAGCAGCTTATCAGGGGGAGGCTATGGCTACACCTTC. Translated: CASSLSGGGYGYTF.

This clone was found once. The rearrangement links TRBV5-4 to TRBJ1-2, with 11 bases lining up with TRBD1. V lost 4 bases to trimming and J lost 2 bases; unmatched junction nucleotides: 7. The CDR3 extends over 16 amino acids. CDR1 is SGHNT and CDR2 is YYREEE in the germline V gene (reference sequence). The CDR3 DNA reads as TGTGCCAGCAGCCCCGGACAGGGGGCGAACAACTATGGCTACACCTTC. Protein product: CASSPGQGANNYGYTF. Looking up the rest from reference TRBV5-4 and TRBJ1-2 gives the full variable domain: ETGVTQSPTHLIKTRGQQVTLRCSSQSGHNTVSWYQQALGQGPQFIFQYYREEENGRGNFPPRFSGLQFPNYSSELNVNALELDDSALYLCASSPGQGANNYGYTFGSGTRLTVV.

Turning to this clone: Compared with germline, one end of the junction differs, possibly owing to a read error. V gene TRBV7-7 combines with J gene TRBJ2-5; TRBD2 is a possible D gene (6 bases). This CDR3 region has 12 residues. Germline V gene lookup returns CDR1 SSHAT and CDR2 FNYEAQ (reference sequence). The CDR3, as DNA: TGTGCTAGCAGTGGGGGGTCGGAGACCCAGTACTTC. Translated: CASSGGSETQYF.

CDR3 loop: CASSPGKTIYF. The CDR3, as DNA: TGTGCCAGCAGTCCAGGGAAGACCATATATTTT. The chain joins TRBV2 to TRBJ1-3; D is possibly TRBD1 (5 bases). The germline V gene has CDR1 SNHLY and CDR2 FYNNEI. The V gene lost 5 bases and the J gene lost 10 bases, with 9 bases spanning the gap. This CDR3 comprises 11 residues.

The V and J genes are TRBV2 and TRBJ2-5; D remains ambiguous. CDR1 is SNHLY and CDR2 is FYNNEI in the germline V gene. The germline V and J ends were trimmed by 1 base and 1 base, with 4 bases remaining between them. The length of the CDR3 is 13 residues. CDR3 loop: CASSEDSQETQYF. The CDR3 DNA reads as TGTGCCAGCAGTGAAGACAGCCAAGAGACCCAGTACTTC.